A single sample gave rise to the 12 T cell receptor beta chains below, sequenced in a study of cytomegalovirus exposure and HLA in healthy donors (dated 2017 in TCRdb). Libraries came from the immunoSEQ multiplex PCR assay. TCRdb re-hosts the immuneACCESS table, in-frame sequences only. Its copies lack some clones; in the studies checked, an unresolved V gene accounts for under half of them, and the cause for the rest is not known. Recorded for this sample are about 240,000 clones; around 88% of them occurred a single time. Roughly 1.2% of the sample lies in the top ten. Sequencing was carried out using PBMCs. The origin of the receptors is a woman aged 25 to 39 in good health and CMV-seropositive.

The chain uses TRBV5-1 and TRBJ1-1; 9 bases fit TRBD1. J was trimmed by 0 bases and V by 4 bases; bases with no gene match: 4. Looked up from germline, CDR1 is SGHRS and CDR2 is YFSETQ. The CDR3 totals 15 residues. The CDR3 loop is CASSPWTGVNTEAFF. CDR3 in DNA: TGCGCCAGCAGCCCGTGGACAGGGGTGAACACTGAAGCTTTCTTT.

The chain carries TRBV28 and TRBJ1-4; TRBD1 might be the D (6 bases). Germline lookup yields CDR1 MDHEN and CDR2 SYDVKM. This CDR3 is built from 14 residues. Trimming left V 2 bases short and J 8 bases short, with 12 bases between. In DNA form, the CDR3 reads TGTGCCAGCAGTTTAATGGGGGCGAGGGAAAAACTGTTTTTT. The encoded protein is CASSLMGAREKLFF. Full variable domain (rest looked up from reference TRBV28 and TRBJ1-4): DVKVTQSSRYLVKRTGEKVFLECVQDMDHENMFWYRQDPGLGLRLIYFSYDVKMKEKGDIPEGYSVSREKKERFSLILESASTNQTSMYLCASSLMGAREKLFFGSGTQLSVL.

This rearrangement joins TRBV19 to TRBJ2-2; 16 nucleotides match TRBD2. V dropped 7 bases and J dropped 6; count of bases not matched to a gene: 8. The CDR3 has 17 amino acids. Germline loops: CDR1 LNHDA, CDR2 SQIVND (reference sequence). CDR3 in DNA: TGTGCCAGTACCGGGACTAGCGGGAGGGCCGGGGCCGGGGAGCTGTTTTTT. Amino acid sequence: CASTGTSGRAGAGELFF.

The CDR3 DNA follows: TGCGCCAGCAGCTTGGGGACAGATAGCAATCAGCCCCAGCATTTT. Translation gives CASSLGTDSNQPQHF. V gene TRBV5-1 combines with J gene TRBJ1-5, with D possibly being TRBD1 (6 bases). CDR1 and CDR2 (germline): SGHRS, YFSETQ. The CDR3 is made up of 15 amino acids. V was trimmed by 0 bases and J by 0 bases, leaving 7 bases between them.

The rearrangement joins TRBV6-1 to TRBJ2-7, with D perhaps TRBD1 (6 bases). This CDR3 is built from 12 residues. Germline V gene data show CDR1 as MNHNS and CDR2 as SASEGT. The V and J ends lost 5 bases and 3 bases respectively, with 8 bases between them. In DNA form, the CDR3 reads TGTGCCAGCAGTCAGGGGAGCTACGAGCAGTACTTC. Translating gives CASSQGSYEQYF.

V usage is TRBV10-2 and J usage is TRBJ2-7; 9 bases match TRBD1. Per the germline V gene, CDR1 is WSHSY and CDR2 is SAAADI. The CDR3 has 14 residues. Losses at the gene ends were 8 bases for V and 4 bases for J; bases not matched to a gene: 9. The CDR3 bases are TGCGCCAGCCGTTCCGGGACAGGGAATTACGAGCAGTACTTC. Its translation: CASRSGTGNYEQYF.

The V gene is TRBV4-1, the J gene TRBJ2-7, with TRBD2 identical over 10 bases. The germline CDR1 and CDR2 sequences are MGHRA and YSYEKL. The CDR3 contains 15 residues. Losses at the gene ends were 0 bases for V and 2 bases for J; bases not matched to a gene: 1. The DNA for the CDR3 is TGCGCCAGCAGCCAAGAACTAGCGGGAACCTACGAGCAGTACTTC. It specifies CASSQELAGTYEQYF.

The V call is TRBV5-1, the J call TRBJ2-5; weak D call: TRBD1 (7 bases). Trimming left V 4 bases short and J 5 bases short, with 15 bases between. Germline values: CDR1 SGHRS, CDR2 YFSETQ. The CDR3 loop spans 14 amino acids. Written as DNA, the CDR3 is TGCGCCAGCAGCCCAGGAGGGGGCGGGGAGACCCAGTACTTC. Protein: CASSPGGGGETQYF.

This clone has only one observation. This chain links TRBV4-1 with TRBJ2-2, with 13 bases identical to TRBD2. The germline V gene has CDR1 MGHRA and CDR2 YSYEKL. V lost 2 bases to trimming and J lost 5 bases; unmatched junction nucleotides: 5. The CDR3 runs 17 residues. The CDR3 loop is CASSQRLAGGETGELFF. CDR3 sequence (DNA): TGCGCCAGCAGCCAACGACTAGCGGGAGGTGAGACCGGGGAGCTGTTTTTT.

The chain uses TRBV19 and TRBJ1-1; D unresolved. The CDR3 length is 14 residues. Looked up from germline, CDR1 is LNHDA and CDR2 is SQIVND (reference sequence). V shed 4 bases and J shed 4 bases, with 13 bases lying between them. CDR3 DNA sequence: TGTGCCAGTAGTAATGGACGGGGAGGCACTGAAGCTTTCTTT. It encodes CASSNGRGGTEAFF.

The chain joins TRBV7-2 to TRBJ1-1, with TRBD1 as a possible D gene (6 bases). Trimming stripped 2 bases from V and 6 bases from J, with 16 bases between. The CDR3 is 15 amino acids. Germline V lookup: CDR1 SGHTA, CDR2 FQGNSA. CDR3 amino acids: CASSLKTGWRSEAFF. DNA for the CDR3: TGTGCCAGCAGCTTAAAAACAGGGTGGAGGTCTGAAGCTTTCTTT.

The genes are TRBV7-8 and TRBJ1-5, with D possibly matching TRBD1 (6 bases). V lost 1 base to trimming and J lost 2 bases, with 9 bases between them. Germline CDR1 is SGHVS and CDR2 is FQNEAQ. The length of the CDR3 is 15 residues. For the CDR3, the DNA is TGTGCCAGCAGCTTAGGTCGGACAGGCAATCAGCCCCAGCATTTT. It specifies CASSLGRTGNQPQHF.